The next 18 T cell receptor beta chains were all read from a single sample in a study of beta chain features in type 1 diabetes. Reverse transcribing all isolated RNA meant expressed TCRB transcripts were sequenced. Clones were read by immunoSEQ multiplex PCR, and TCRdb kept only the in-frame ones, dropping some. Of 200,000 to 300,000 clones in the sample, over 12% were seen once. Specimen: naive CD4+ T cells from blood. The receptor source for this set is a woman between 40 and 55 years old in good health.

The sample holds a few counts of this clone. The V gene is TRBV19, the J gene TRBJ2-5, with 7 bases matching TRBD2. This CDR3 has 15 amino acids. V gave up 5 bases and J gave up 7 bases; unmatched junction bases: 13. CDR1 is LNHDA and CDR2 is SQIVND in the germline V gene (reference sequence). The CDR3, as DNA: TGTGCCAGTAGTTACGAGCAGGGAGGGATGATGACCCAGTACTTC. This codes for CASSYEQGGMMTQYF.

A few counts support this clone. This chain joins TRBV6-1 and TRBJ2-3; weak D call: TRBD2 (6 bases). Trimming cost V 3 bases and J 4 bases, with 8 bases left between them. The CDR3 sequence is 13 residues long. Germline V gives CDR1 MNHNS, CDR2 SASEGT. The CDR3 here is CASSDGRSDTQYF. The CDR3 DNA reads as TGTGCCAGCAGTGATGGGAGGTCAGATACGCAGTATTTT.

This clone was detected a few times. V gene TRBV19 combines with J gene TRBJ1-6; the match to TRBD1 covers 8 bases. The CDR3 is 13 amino acids. Germline CDR1 and CDR2: LNHDA and SQIVND (reference sequence). V lost 5 bases, J lost 8 bases, and 2 bases stayed unmatched. The CDR3 loop is CASSRQGYSPLHF. The DNA for the CDR3 is TGTGCCAGTAGTCGACAGGGGTATTCACCCCTCCACTTT.

V usage is TRBV19 and J usage is TRBJ2-6; D may be TRBD1 (5 bases). Germline V lookup: CDR1 LNHDA, CDR2 SQIVND (reference sequence). Trimming pared 2 bases from V and 1 base from J, leaving 21 bases between. The CDR3 covers 20 residues. Here the CDR3 reads CASSILGRQLGISGANVLTF. Written as DNA, the CDR3 is TGTGCCAGTAGTATATTAGGGCGACAGCTGGGGATATCTGGGGCCAACGTCCTGACTTTC.

This chain uses TRBV28 with TRBJ2-5; D is unclear. Per the germline V gene, CDR1 is MDHEN and CDR2 is SYDVKM. V was trimmed by 4 bases and J by 1 base, leaving 13 bases between them. The CDR3 covers 15 residues. The CDR3 nucleotides read TGTGCCAGCAGTTCGCGACGACTGCCCCAAGAGACCCAGTACTTC. This gives the protein CASSSRRLPQETQYF.

This clone was counted a few times. The chain carries TRBV4-3 and TRBJ2-5; TRBD2 agrees at 8 bases. CDR1 LGHNA and CDR2 YSLEER come from the germline V gene. After removal of 0 bases from V and 2 bases from J, the junction contained 5 bases not matched to a gene. The CDR3 spans 16 residues. Here the CDR3 reads CASSQEAGAVQETQYF. In DNA, the CDR3 is TGCGCCAGCAGCCAAGAAGCGGGGGCGGTACAAGAGACCCAGTACTTC.

Note on this clone: One end of the junction varies from germline; a read error may be responsible. V usage is TRBV7-7 and J usage is TRBJ2-1, with TRBD2 identical over 11 bases. CDR3 length equals 14 residues. Germline V CDR1 and CDR2: SSHAT, FNYEAQ (reference sequence). CDR3 coding DNA: TGTGCTAGCAGCCGGACTAGCGGGTACAATGAGCAGTTCTTC. Residues: CASSRTSGYNEQFF.

The CDR3 DNA follows: TGTGCCAGCAGCTTACCCCCTAGGACTGAAGCTTTCTTT. Amino acids: CASSLPPRTEAFF. V and J are TRBV7-9 and TRBJ1-1; no firm D call. The CDR3 has 13 residues. The V and J ends lost 2 bases and 5 bases respectively, with 9 bases between them. CDR1 is SEHNR, CDR2 FQNEAQ, per germline (reference sequence). Full variable domain (outside the CDR3, taken from reference TRBV7-9 and TRBJ1-1): DTGVSQNPRHKITKRGQNVTFRCDPISEHNRLYWYRQTLGQGPEFLTYFQNEAQLEKSRLLSDRFSAERPKGSFSTLEIQRTEQGDSAMYLCASSLPPRTEAFFGQGTRLTVV.

The J gene is TRBJ1-5, the V gene TRBV7-8; 10 bases are a match to TRBD1. Germline assignment: CDR1 SGHVS and CDR2 FQNEAQ. The CDR3 has 15 amino acids. With V trimmed by 5 bases and J by 2 bases, 3 bases remained unmatched. CDR3 sequence (DNA): TGTGCCAGCAGCGAGGGACAGGGGCGCAATCAGCCCCAGCATTTT. Amino acid sequence: CASSEGQGRNQPQHF.

The J gene is TRBJ1-5, the V gene TRBV2; a possible D gene is TRBD1 (5 bases). With 7 bases removed from V and 3 bases from J, the gap between germline ends came to 10 bases. The length of the CDR3 is 13 residues. Germline V gene lookup returns CDR1 SNHLY and CDR2 FYNNEI. The DNA of the CDR3 is TGTGCCAGCATCAGGGACTACAATCAGCCCCAGCATTTT. The encoded protein is CASIRDYNQPQHF.

This chain joins TRBV27 and TRBJ1-4; TRBD1 aligns across 9 bases. The trim removed 2 bases at V and 5 bases at J, leaving 3 bases unmatched. Germline CDR1 MNHEY, CDR2 SMNVEV (reference sequence). The CDR3 runs 15 residues. CDR3 loop: CASSLEGQGNEKLFF. CDR3 DNA: TGTGCCAGCAGTTTAGAGGGACAGGGCAATGAAAAACTGTTTTTT. Full variable domain (outside the CDR3, taken from reference TRBV27 and TRBJ1-4): EAQVTQNPRYLITVTGKKLTVTCSQNMNHEYMSWYRQDPGLGLRQIYYSMNVEVTDKGDVPEGYKVSRKEKRNFPLILESPSPNQTSLYFCASSLEGQGNEKLFFGSGTQLSVL.

This rearrangement joins TRBV4-1 to TRBJ2-1; TRBD1 agrees at 9 bases. Germline CDR1 and CDR2: MGHRA and YSYEKL. Germline trimming cut 1 base from V and 3 bases from J; bases unmatched to any gene: 13. The CDR3 has 19 residues. The CDR3 region is CASSQGGQGTLGLYNEQFF. The CDR3 DNA sequence: TGCGCCAGCAGCCAAGGAGGACAGGGGACCTTGGGCCTCTACAATGAGCAGTTCTTC.

This clone was seen more than once but under ten times. The chain couples TRBV11-2 to TRBJ2-5, with TRBD2 matching over 9 bases. Germline V gives CDR1 SGHAT, CDR2 FQNNGV. The CDR3 is made up of 14 amino acids. Germline trimming cut 5 bases from V and 4 bases from J; bases unmatched to any gene: 5. The DNA of the CDR3 is TGTGCCAGCAGCCTCCGACTAGCGGCAGAGACCCAGTACTTC. Translated: CASSLRLAAETQYF.

This chain links TRBV7-2 with TRBJ2-1; 12 nucleotides align to TRBD2. CDR1 is SGHTA and CDR2 is FQGNSA in the germline V gene. V dropped 5 bases and J dropped 9; count of bases not matched to a gene: 8. The CDR3 spans 15 residues. The CDR3 nucleotides are TGTGCCAGCAGCCCCGGGACTAGCGGGTGGGGTGAGCAGTTCTTC. Its protein product is CASSPGTSGWGEQFF.

The chain couples TRBV4-2 to TRBJ2-7, with 9 bases that match TRBD1. The CDR3 covers 16 residues. Trimming removed 0 bases from V and 2 bases from J; junction bases left unmatched: 5. Germline CDR1 reads LGHNA; CDR2 reads YNFKEQ. CDR3 in DNA: TGTGCCAGCAGCCAAGATGGGACAGGGACCCCCTACGAGCAGTACTTC. Its protein product is CASSQDGTGTPYEQYF.

V gene TRBV5-1 combines with J gene TRBJ1-1, with D hard to call. Per the germline V gene, CDR1 is SGHRS and CDR2 is YFSETQ. The CDR3 consists of 14 residues. Trimming shortened V by 2 bases and J by 1 base, and 9 bases separated the two germline ends. CDR3 protein: CASSFNRQNTEAFF. The DNA for the CDR3 is TGCGCCAGCAGCTTTAACAGACAGAACACTGAAGCTTTCTTT.

The rearrangement uses TRBV27 and TRBJ2-1; TRBD2 matches 13 bases. Germline-derived CDR1 and CDR2 are MNHEY and SMNVEV (reference sequence). The ends lost 5 bases at V and 0 bases at J; junction bases unmatched: 4. This CDR3 region has 17 residues. Here the CDR3 reads CASSPGLAGASYNEQFF. CDR3 bases: TGTGCCAGCAGTCCCGGACTAGCGGGGGCCTCCTACAATGAGCAGTTCTTC.

The V call is TRBV21-1, the J call TRBJ2-5; TRBD1 reflects the table's D call only, with no check against the DNA. TRBV21-1 is reported as a pseudogene. The CDR3 has 12 amino acids. CDR3 sequence: CAHRLAEETQYF. The CDR3 region has the DNA TGTGCGCACAGGTTGGCCGAAGAGACCCAGTACTTC.